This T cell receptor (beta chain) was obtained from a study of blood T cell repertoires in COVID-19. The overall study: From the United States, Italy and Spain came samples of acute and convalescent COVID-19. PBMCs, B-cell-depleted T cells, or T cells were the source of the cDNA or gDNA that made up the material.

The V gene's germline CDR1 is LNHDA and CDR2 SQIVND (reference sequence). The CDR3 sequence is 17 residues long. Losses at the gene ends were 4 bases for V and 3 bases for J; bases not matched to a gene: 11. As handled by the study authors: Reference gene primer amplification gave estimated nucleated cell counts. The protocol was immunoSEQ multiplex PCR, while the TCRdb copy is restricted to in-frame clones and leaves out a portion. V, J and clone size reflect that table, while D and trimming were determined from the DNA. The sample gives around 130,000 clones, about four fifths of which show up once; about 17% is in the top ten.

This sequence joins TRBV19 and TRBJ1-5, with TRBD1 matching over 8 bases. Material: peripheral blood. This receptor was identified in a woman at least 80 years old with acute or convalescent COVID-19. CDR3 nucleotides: TGTGCCAGTAGTAGATTACAGGGGGGTGGCCCCAATCAGCCCCAGCATTTT. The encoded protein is CASSRLQGGGPNQPQHF.